Described below is a single T cell receptor beta chain sequence and its context. The sample originates from a study of shared clonotypes between healthy human individuals. Repertoires were generated with immunoSEQ multiplex PCR, while TCRdb's copy carries only in-frame clones and drops some. The table includes 450,000 to 600,000 clones, 79% detected once. The germline CDR1 and CDR2 sequences are SGHTA and FQGTGA. V was shortened by 4 bases and J by 0 bases, with 7 bases between the two germline ends. The length of the CDR3 is 15 residues. The receptor was isolated from a woman aged 40 to 55 in good health. Some clones in this sample may be carry-over from other donors' samples. Material for sequencing was PBMCs. The rearrangement joins TRBV7-3 to TRBJ2-6; D call uncertain. CDR3 coding DNA: TGTGCCAGCAGCTCCCCGAACTCTGGGGCCAACGTCCTGACTTTC. It yields the protein CASSSPNSGANVLTF.